Below, 5 T cell receptor beta chains from the same sample are listed, as sequenced in a study of T cell changes during pregnancy in multiple sclerosis (dated by TCRdb to the late 2010s). Library preparation employed the immunoSEQ multiplex PCR assay. TCRdb carries this immuneACCESS record with in-frame sequences only. Its versions omit some clonotypes, under half of them owing to an unresolved V gene in the studies checked, with the rest unexplained. A total of about 21,000 clones appear in this sample, 91% of them only once. Roughly 0.68% of the sample comes from the top ten. Sequencing was performed on CD4+ T cells from peripheral blood mononuclear cells, taken in the third trimester of pregnancy. Receptor source: a female donor with multiple sclerosis, enrolled in a pregnancy study.

The chain recombines TRBV10-3 with TRBJ1-6; D possibly corresponds to TRBD1 (5 bases). Germline lookup yields CDR1 ENHRY and CDR2 SYGVKD. The CDR3 runs to 15 residues. Trimming removed 5 bases from V and 0 bases from J, with 8 bases in between. CDR3 loop: CAISRQSSYNSPLHF. For the CDR3, the DNA is TGTGCCATCAGTCGACAGAGCTCCTATAATTCACCCCTCCACTTT.

The chain is built from TRBV2 and TRBJ1-2; tentatively, D is TRBD1 (6 bases). V lost 7 bases and J lost 10, with 13 bases in between. This CDR3 is 11 amino acids long. In germline, CDR1 is SNHLY, CDR2 FYNNEI. The DNA for the CDR3 is TGTGCCAGCACCGCAGGGGTGGACTACACCTTC. Residues: CASTAGVDYTF.

This chain uses TRBV5-1 with TRBJ2-1, with 9 bases lining up with TRBD1. CDR1 is SGHRS and CDR2 is YFSETQ in the germline V gene. J was trimmed by 4 bases and V by 3 bases; bases with no gene match: 8. CDR3 length equals 16 residues. CDR3 DNA sequence: TGCGCCAGCAGCTCTGAGCTCGGGACAGGGTACAATGAGCAGTTCTTC. Translating it yields CASSSELGTGYNEQFF. The whole variable domain, filled in from reference TRBV5-1 and TRBJ2-1, reads KAGVTQTPRYLIKTRGQQVTLSCSPISGHRSVSWYQQTPGQGLQFLFEYFSETQRNKGNFPGRFSGRQFSNSRSEMNVSTLELGDSALYLCASSSELGTGYNEQFFGPGTRLTVL.

The rearrangement links TRBV5-4 to TRBJ2-3; no firm D call. V lost 0 bases and J 2 bases, leaving 7 bases between the germline ends. CDR1 and CDR2 (germline): SGHNT, YYREEE (reference sequence). This CDR3 region has 14 residues. CDR3 DNA: TGTGCCAGCAGCTTGGACTCTTTCACAGATACGCAGTATTTT. Translation: CASSLDSFTDTQYF.

The chain joins TRBV27 to TRBJ1-6; 7 nucleotides agree with TRBD1. The CDR3 runs to 17 residues. Trimming at V came to 6 bases and at J to 0 bases, leaving 8 bases not matched to a gene. Per germline, CDR1 MNHEY and CDR2 SMNVEV (reference sequence). Here the CDR3 reads CASRRQGLGSYNSPLHF. Here the CDR3 DNA reads TGTGCCAGCAGAAGACAGGGTTTAGGCTCCTATAATTCACCCCTCCACTTT.